This entry describes one T cell receptor (beta chain). The target antigen is unknown. The V end lost 1 base, the J end lost 4 bases, and 10 bases lay between the germline ends. The CDR3 is 14 residues long. CDR1 is SGHKS and CDR2 is YYEKEE in the germline V gene (reference sequence). The sample belongs to a study of cytomegalovirus exposure and HLA in healthy donors. Study-wide results and caveats: Sequencing had likely introduced a cluster of highly shared sequence variants as an artifact. Presence/absence analyses assumed roughly uniform sequencing depth across donors, which may not hold. Most observed TCR sequences were rare, whereas some public TCRs were detected in many donors.

Researchers ran the PCR with 60 Vbeta and 13 Jbeta primers. TCRdb's table, derived via immunoSEQ multiplex PCR, lists solely in-frame clones and lacks some. The table shows about 150,000 clones, with over 65% occurring only once. Sequenced material: PBMCs. The rearrangement uses TRBV5-5 and TRBJ2-3; D perhaps matches TRBD2 (6 bases). This sequence was found in a woman in her 30s in good health and CMV-seropositive. The CDR3 protein is CASSLRESPDTQYF. CDR3 sequence (DNA): TGTGCCAGCAGCTTGCGGGAGTCGCCAGATACGCAGTATTTT.